This T cell receptor (beta chain) was sequenced for a study of response to subunit inactivated influenza vaccine. The CDR3 runs to 18 residues. Germline V gene data show CDR1 as SGHAT and CDR2 as FQNNGV. J lost 5 bases, V lost 5 bases, and 14 bases had no gene match. General observations from the study: New T cells are recruited in small numbers by each seasonal influenza vaccination, according to the authors' suggestion.

TCRdb analysed the RT-PCR reads with MiXCR anew, one entry per CDR3 protein. The sample contains fewer than 700,000 distinct CDR3 sequences, 10% to 15% of which appear only once. Concerning this clonotype: Its antigen is not known.

The receptor was isolated from a man aged 50 to 60 who received an inactivated influenza vaccine. The rearrangement links TRBV11-2 to TRBJ2-5, with TRBD2 matching 13 bases. The sequenced sample was PBMCs from blood, obtained 35 to 45 days after vaccination. The CDR3 nucleotides read TGTGCCAGCAGCCCTCAACTAGCGGGGGGGCCGCGGGAGGAGACCCAGTACTTC. Protein sequence: CASSPQLAGGPREETQYF.